The clone carrying this T cell receptor beta chain has ten or more counts. The sample is drawn from a study of blood T cells in healthy people across ages. V lost 4 bases and J 2 bases, leaving 5 bases between the germline ends. Looked up from germline, CDR1 is SEHNR and CDR2 is FQNEAQ (reference sequence). There are 12 residues in the CDR3. It was with a sample-barcoded 5' primer and a J-beta primer mix that a second PCR of roughly 7 to 12 cycles was run. A single record per CDR3 protein comes from TCRdb applying MiXCR to the 5' RACE reads. The repertoire holds 1.5 million to 1.9 million distinct CDR3 sequences, with less than 45% as singletons.

The sequenced sample was blood. The chain has TRBV7-9 and TRBJ1-1, with no clear D. The sequence was collected from a woman aged 18-29 years in good health. The CDR3 protein is CASSWDNTEAFF. The CDR3 DNA follows: TGTGCCAGCAGCTGGGATAACACTGAAGCTTTCTTT.